The 14 T cell receptor beta chains below come from one sample, sequenced in a study of shared clonotypes between healthy human individuals. Generated by immunoSEQ multiplex PCR, the TCRdb table keeps only in-frame clones and is missing some. The sample yields over a million clones, 75% to 80% seen once. The specimen sequenced was memory CD4+ T cells from PBMCs. Specified subset: CD45RA-negative fraction. The receptors originated from a man aged 18 to 30 in good health. Some clones in this sample may be carry-over from other donors' samples.

The V gene is TRBV4-3, the J gene TRBJ2-3; the match to TRBD2 covers 10 bases. V lost 1 base and J lost 2; bases outside the gene matches: 6. Germline V gene sequence: CDR1 LGHNA, CDR2 YSLEER. There are 17 residues in the CDR3. CDR3: CASSQVGSGRATDTQYF. The CDR3 DNA sequence: TGCGCCAGCAGCCAAGTAGGGAGCGGGAGGGCCACAGATACGCAGTATTTT.

This rearrangement joins TRBV5-1 to TRBJ2-5, with TRBD2 matching 11 bases. The germline CDR1 and CDR2 sequences are SGHRS and YFSETQ. Unmatched junction bases numbered 5, after V lost 0 bases and J lost 10 bases. This CDR3 has 14 amino acids. This CDR3 is CASSLELAGDGQYF. The CDR3 bases are TGCGCCAGCAGCTTGGAACTAGCGGGAGACGGCCAGTACTTC.

About this clone itself: Given a far larger clone just one base away, this is likely a sequencing read error. As the CDR3 is not closed by the conserved phenylalanine or tryptophan, this likely results from a read error. The gene calls are TRBV6-6 and TRBJ1-2, with TRBD1 matching 7 bases. CDR3 length equals 12 residues. Losses at the gene ends were 6 bases for V and 6 bases for J; bases not matched to a gene: 4. Looked up from germline, CDR1 is MNHNY and CDR2 is SVGAGI (reference sequence). The CDR3 sequence: CASSPTGDGYTL. The CDR3 nucleotides read TGTGCCAGCAGCCCTACAGGGGATGGCTACACCCTC.

This chain connects TRBV4-2 to TRBJ2-7; the D gene could be TRBD1 or TRBD2 (5 bases each). Germline V lookup: CDR1 LGHNA, CDR2 YNFKEQ. The CDR3 is 14 amino acids. V was trimmed by 6 bases and J by 2 bases, leaving 14 bases between them. Here the CDR3 reads CASRSGRGAYEQYF. The CDR3 DNA sequence: TGTGCCAGCAGGTCGGGGAGAGGGGCCTACGAGCAGTACTTC.

Worth noting for this clone: One end of the junction does not line up with germline, which may come from a read error. V and J are TRBV4-1 and TRBJ1-5; TRBD1 matches at 9 bases. CDR1 and CDR2 (germline): MGHRA, YSYEKL. The length of the CDR3 is 15 residues. CDR3 DNA sequence: TGCGCCAGCAGCCACACGGGACAGGGCAACCAGCCCCAGCATTTT. It translates to CASSHTGQGNQPQHF.

V usage is TRBV7-3 and J usage is TRBJ2-1; D is uncertain. CDR1 and CDR2 (germline): SGHTA, FQGTGA. CDR3 length equals 16 residues. Trimming pared 0 bases from V and 5 bases from J, leaving 14 bases between. CDR3 nucleotides: TGTGCCAGCAGCTTAACAAGTACGGTGGTGGACAATGAGCAGTTCTTC. This gives the protein CASSLTSTVVDNEQFF. Drawing the rest from reference TRBV7-3 and TRBJ2-1, the complete variable domain is GAGVSQTPSNKVTEKGKYVELRCDPISGHTALYWYRQSLGQGPEFLIYFQGTGAADDSGLPNDRFFAVRPEGSVSTLKIQRTERGDSAVYLCASSLTSTVVDNEQFFGPGTRLTVL.

The rearrangement uses TRBV29-1 and TRBJ2-3, with TRBD1 matching 10 bases. Germline V gene data show CDR1 as SQVTM and CDR2 as ANQGSEA. This CDR3 comprises 14 residues. The V gene end was trimmed by 7 bases and the J gene end by 1 base; junction bases not matched to a gene: 5. CDR3 nucleotide sequence: TGCAGCGCCCGGGACAGGGGACGCACAGATACGCAGTATTTT. Its protein product is CSARDRGRTDTQYF.

The CDR3 is CASSQSGQASTDTQYF. CDR3 DNA sequence: TGCGCCAGCAGCCAATCGGGACAGGCAAGCACAGATACGCAGTATTTT. The chain employs TRBV4-3 and TRBJ2-3, with 8 nucleotides matching TRBD1. The CDR3 loop spans 16 amino acids. V lost 2 bases, J lost 0 bases, and 4 bases stayed unmatched. Germline-derived CDR1 and CDR2 are LGHNA and YSLEER.

V usage is TRBV7-9 and J usage is TRBJ2-1, with 8 bases matching TRBD2. Unmatched junction bases numbered 5, after V lost 4 bases and J lost 3 bases. The CDR3 is 15 residues long. CDR1 SEHNR and CDR2 FQNEAQ come from the germline V gene (reference sequence). The CDR3 spells CASSSPGTSYNEQFF. CDR3 in DNA: TGTGCCAGCAGCTCCCCCGGGACTAGCTACAATGAGCAGTTCTTC.

The V gene is TRBV28, the J gene TRBJ1-4; the D is unclear. The CDR3 covers 12 residues. Germline V gene lookup returns CDR1 MDHEN and CDR2 SYDVKM. V lost 7 bases and J 8 bases, leaving 11 bases between the germline ends. CDR3 sequence (DNA): TGTGCCAGCACCCCTTCGTCCGAAAAACTGTTTTTT. It codes for CASTPSSEKLFF. The whole variable domain, remainder taken from reference TRBV28 and TRBJ1-4, is DVKVTQSSRYLVKRTGEKVFLECVQDMDHENMFWYRQDPGLGLRLIYFSYDVKMKEKGDIPEGYSVSREKKERFSLILESASTNQTSMYLCASTPSSEKLFFGSGTQLSVL.

The chain is built from TRBV4-1 and TRBJ2-2, with 12 bases lining up with TRBD2. CDR1 and CDR2 from the germline V gene are MGHRA and YSYEKL. The CDR3 sequence is 16 residues long. V shed 1 base, J shed 8 bases, and the junction held 5 bases outside the gene matches. The CDR3 is CASSQGTSGRHGELFF. In nucleotides, the CDR3 is TGCGCCAGCAGCCAAGGTACTAGCGGGAGGCATGGGGAGCTGTTTTTT.

The J gene is TRBJ2-7, the V gene TRBV7-8; D call uncertain. Germline V CDR1 and CDR2: SGHVS, FQNEAQ. This CDR3 contains 14 residues. V dropped 0 bases and J dropped 0 bases, with 6 bases sitting between them. In DNA, the CDR3 is TGTGCCAGCAGCTTAGCGGTGCTCTCCTACGAGCAGTACTTC. It translates to CASSLAVLSYEQYF.

This rearrangement joins TRBV28 to TRBJ1-2, with D perhaps matching TRBD1 (6 bases). The CDR3 spans 12 residues. Germline loops: CDR1 MDHEN, CDR2 SYDVKM. Between the trimmed V and J ends, which lost 5 bases and 7 bases, there was a span of 11 bases. The CDR3 DNA follows: TGTGCCAGCAGTACGAGGGGGTTTGGCTACACCTTC. It translates to CASSTRGFGYTF.

The chain has TRBV5-1 and TRBJ1-3, with 9 bases aligning to TRBD1. This CDR3 spans 19 amino acids. The germline gives CDR1 SGHRS, CDR2 YFSETQ. V lost 4 bases to trimming and J lost 0 bases; unmatched junction nucleotides: 14. Here the CDR3 reads CASSPTPGQGVSSGNTIYF. The CDR3 nucleotides read TGCGCCAGCAGCCCGACTCCGGGACAGGGCGTCAGCTCTGGAAACACCATATATTTT.